A selection of T cell receptor beta chains follows, all from one sample in a study of blood T cell repertoires in COVID-19. Sequenced by immunoSEQ multiplex PCR; TCRdb stores in-frame clones only, minus some. The sample shows 88,000 or so clones, over 75% of them seen only once. Sequencing was performed on peripheral blood. The source of these receptors is a man between 60 and 75 years old with acute or convalescent COVID-19. Both conserved end residues are part of each CDR3. D genes are given only for firm matches. Size is omitted from some rows. Given values are once, few, many or a class for expanded clones.

clone size | D gene | V gene | CDR3 protein
NA | NA | TRBV7-6 | CASTTGNSGANVLTF
NA | TRBD2 | TRBV20-1 | CSASRLAGGHEQYF
few | TRBD2 | TRBV3-1/TRBV3-2 | CASSQGVGLAVLGEQYF
NA | NA | TRBV5-5 | CASSRDIYEQYF
NA | TRBD2 | TRBV2 | CASSEGTSVFQETQYF
NA | TRBD2 | TRBV3-1/TRBV3-2 | CASSQGTSGTSYNEQFF
NA | TRBD1 | TRBV4-1 | CASSRRTGGNNSPLHF
once | TRBD2 | TRBV5-1 | CASSPGLADTKIGEYF
once | NA | TRBV6-1 | CASSDDSLPPLHF
NA | NA | TRBV2 | CASQRGMTEQYF
NA | TRBD2 | TRBV7-2 | CASSLTSGSGETQYF
NA | TRBD1 | TRBV19 | CASSFTRGRGTEAFF
NA | NA | TRBV7-8 | CASSLPGRSTDTQYF
NA | TRBD2 | TRBV7-6 | CASSLLAGASREQYF
NA | TRBD1 | TRBV27 | CASSFNRGPGHIEQFF
once | TRBD2 | TRBV12-3/TRBV12-4 | CASRSGLAGEQYF
NA | NA | TRBV19 | CASSHITGIQETQYF
NA | NA | TRBV18 | CASTSRGGSLNTGELFF
NA | NA | TRBV5-4 | CASSLSPRTDTQYF
NA | NA | TRBV7-3 | CASSLGSGVNEQYF
few | NA | TRBV29-1 | CSVEGWSSGTDTQYF
NA | NA | TRBV9 | CASSVGDNRKETQYF
few | TRBD1 | TRBV18 | CASSPADRVGEAFF
NA | TRBD1 | TRBV27 | CASSLVSTGVRTDTQYF
NA | NA | TRBV7-3 | CASSSSLNTEAFF
NA | NA | TRBV2 | CASSEDLIGGEAEAFF
NA | NA | TRBV7-2 | CASSSPGATEAFF
NA | NA | TRBV14 | CASSPLAGLVSYGYTF
NA | NA | TRBV4-2 | CASSPAGMAGELFF
NA | NA | TRBV13 | CASSQGTNTYEQYF
NA | NA | TRBV4-2 | CASTIQGGTGELFF
NA | TRBD1 | TRBV30 | CACTGGGNTIYF
NA | TRBD2 | TRBV5-1 | CASSLASGYNEQFF
once | TRBD1 | TRBV5-1 | CASSERTGAGEAFF
NA | TRBD2 | TRBV5-1 | CASSLAGGEQYF
NA | TRBD1 | TRBV18 | CASSPDRTNEKLFF
NA | TRBD1 | TRBV5-1 | CASSLNGGGRNSPLHF
NA | NA | TRBV15 | CATSSVSRGNQPQHF
NA | NA | TRBV11-3 | CASSARESSYNEQFF
once | TRBD2 | TRBV10-3 | CAISTTSGVDTDTQYF
NA | TRBD1 | TRBV3-1/TRBV3-2 | CASSPDRSGGGYTF
once | TRBD1 | TRBV11-1 | CASRGQISTDTQYF
NA | TRBD1 | TRBV27 | CASSLRRQGVSPLHF
once | TRBD1 | TRBV18 | CASSPWTGAPYEQFF
once | TRBD2 | TRBV30 | CAWSQLAGAYNEQFF
NA | TRBD1 | TRBV2 | CASRATGAGEKLFF
once | TRBD1 | TRBV5-1 | CASSQRTGGAGEKLFF